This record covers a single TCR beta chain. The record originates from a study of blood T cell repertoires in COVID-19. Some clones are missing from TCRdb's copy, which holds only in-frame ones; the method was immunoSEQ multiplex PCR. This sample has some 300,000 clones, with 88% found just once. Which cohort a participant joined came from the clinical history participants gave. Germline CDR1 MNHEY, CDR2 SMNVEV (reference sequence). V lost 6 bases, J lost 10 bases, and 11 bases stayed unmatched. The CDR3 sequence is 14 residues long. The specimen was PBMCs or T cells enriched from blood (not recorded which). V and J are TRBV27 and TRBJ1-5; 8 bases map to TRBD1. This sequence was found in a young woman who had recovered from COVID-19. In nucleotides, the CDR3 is TGTGCCAGCAGATGGCAGGGGGCGGGGAGTCCCCAGCATTTT. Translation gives CASRWQGAGSPQHF.